This entry concerns a single T cell receptor (beta chain). Germline V gene lookup returns CDR1 LGHDT and CDR2 YNNKEL (reference sequence). Trimming stripped 4 bases from V and 3 bases from J, with 12 bases between. CDR3 size: 14 residues. This entry is derived from a study of control samples from healthy donors and cancer patients. Data came from immunoSEQ multiplex PCR; TCRdb stores just in-frame clones and leaves some out. The table records roughly 70,000 clones, about 95% of them present only once. The clonotype originates from a woman aged 25 to 39 in good health. The specimen was blood. The J gene is TRBJ1-2, the V gene TRBV3-1 (or the pseudogene TRBV3-2); D remains unclear. CDR3 region: CASSPLGRDYGYTF. In nucleotides, the CDR3 is TGTGCCAGCAGCCCTCTTGGACGAGACTATGGCTACACCTTC.